The T cell receptor (beta chain) described here comes from a study of blood T cell repertoires in COVID-19. Profiled with immunoSEQ multiplex PCR; TCRdb holds only in-frame clones, not every one. Seen here are more than 90,000 clones, under 85% observed once, and the top ten hold 24%. Sequenced sample: peripheral blood. This TCR was sampled from a human donor in a cohort sampled during active COVID-19.

The CDR3 DNA reads as TGTGCCAGTAGTATCACGGGAGACTACGAGCAGTACTTC. This gives the protein CASSITGDYEQYF. The genes are TRBV19 and TRBJ2-7, with a possible D match to TRBD2 (6 bases). The CDR3 extends over 13 amino acids. Deletions cut 3 bases from V and 3 bases from J, with 9 bases between. The V gene's germline CDR1 is LNHDA and CDR2 SQIVND (reference sequence).